A single sample gave rise to the 12 T cell receptor beta chains below, sequenced in a study of T cell responses to AZD1222 COVID-19 vaccine. This table comes from immunoSEQ multiplex PCR, and its TCRdb copy is limited to in-frame clones, with some not included. Recorded here are about 140,000 clones; the top ten clones represent about 2.2%. Sequenced material: peripheral blood. These receptors originate from an adult in good health.

This sequence joins TRBV18 and TRBJ1-1, with 7 nucleotides matching TRBD1. CDR3 length: 14 amino acids. V lost 6 bases to trimming and J lost 0 bases; unmatched junction nucleotides: 4. Germline lookup yields CDR1 KGHSH and CDR2 LQKENI. CDR3 sequence reads: CASSGTDMNTEAFF. As DNA, the CDR3 is TGTGCCAGCTCTGGGACAGATATGAACACTGAAGCTTTCTTT.

This chain uses TRBV12-3 or TRBV12-4 with TRBJ1-1; D gene uncertain. V was trimmed by 4 bases and J by 0 bases, leaving 6 bases between them. The length of the CDR3 is 13 residues. The CDR3 loop is CASSSQLNTEAFF. CDR3 in DNA: TGTGCCAGCAGTTCACAGCTGAACACTGAAGCTTTCTTT.

The chain couples TRBV6-2 or TRBV6-3 to TRBJ1-5; D is unclear. The CDR3 runs 13 residues. From germline, CDR1 is MNHEY and CDR2 SVGEGT. Deletions cut 4 bases from V and 6 bases from J, with 10 bases between. CDR3 loop: CASSSRWAQPQHF. The CDR3 coding sequence is TGTGCCAGCAGTTCTCGTTGGGCTCAGCCCCAGCATTTT.

The J gene is TRBJ2-2, the V gene TRBV18; unclear D gene. Trimming removed 3 bases at V and 1 base at J, with 9 bases between. The CDR3 is 15 amino acids. CDR1 is KGHSH and CDR2 is LQKENI in the germline V gene. CDR3: CASSPDNVNTGELFF. The CDR3, as DNA: TGTGCCAGCTCACCTGATAACGTGAACACCGGGGAGCTGTTTTTT.

This sequence joins TRBV7-2 and TRBJ2-4; 9 positions agree with TRBD1. The length of the CDR3 is 16 residues. Trimming took 5 bases from V and 1 from J; bases not matched to a gene: 6. Germline V CDR1 and CDR2: SGHTA, FQGNSA. CDR3 in amino acids: CASSRDRVGAKNIQYF. DNA of the CDR3: TGTGCCAGCAGCCGGGACAGGGTGGGGGCCAAAAACATTCAGTACTTC. Supplemented by reference TRBV7-2 and TRBJ2-4, the full variable domain reads GAGVSQSPSNKVTEKGKDVELRCDPISGHTALYWYRQSLGQGLEFLIYFQGNSAPDKSGLPSDRFSAERTGGSVSTLTIQRTQQEDSAVYLCASSRDRVGAKNIQYFGAGTRLSVL.

This chain joins TRBV27 and TRBJ1-1; 8 bases are a match to TRBD1. With V trimmed by 3 bases and J by 11 bases, 5 bases remained unmatched. This CDR3 is built from 12 residues. Germline CDR1 is MNHEY and CDR2 is SMNVEV (reference sequence). The CDR3 region is CASSLTGVGAFF. Written as DNA, the CDR3 is TGTGCCAGCAGTTTGACAGGGGTTGGGGCTTTCTTT.

This sequence joins TRBV21-1 and TRBJ2-3; the table's D call, TRBD1, has no DNA check behind it. TRBV21-1 is annotated as a pseudogene. This CDR3 contains 17 residues. The CDR3 sequence: CASSTLPGTKSTDTQYF. CDR3 nucleotides: TGTGCCAGCAGCACCCTCCCCGGGACAAAAAGCACAGATACGCAGTATTTT.

This chain joins TRBV18 and TRBJ2-6, with D uncertain. Germline CDR1 KGHSH, CDR2 LQKENI. With 1 base removed from V and 0 bases from J, the gap between germline ends came to 7 bases. This CDR3 region has 16 residues. The CDR3 loop reads CASSPRSGSGANVLTF. CDR3 sequence (DNA): TGTGCCAGCTCACCACGGTCTGGCTCTGGGGCCAACGTCCTGACTTTC.

V gene TRBV2 combines with J gene TRBJ1-2; D is ambiguous. The CDR3 extends over 13 amino acids. CDR1 is SNHLY, CDR2 FYNNEI, per germline. Trimming cost V 3 bases and J 7 bases, with 12 bases left between them. The CDR3 nucleotides read TGTGCCAGCAGTGACTTTTCTTGGGTTGGCTACACCTTC. Residues: CASSDFSWVGYTF. Complete variable domain (other parts from reference TRBV2 and TRBJ1-2): EPEVTQTPSHQVTQMGQEVILRCVPISNHLYFYWYRQILGQKVEFLVSFYNNEISEKSEIFDDQFSVERPDGSNFTLKIRSTKLEDSAMYFCASSDFSWVGYTFGSGTRLTVV.

The chain is built from TRBV24-1 and TRBJ2-2; D is unresolved. V lost 2 bases to trimming and J lost 0 bases, with 9 bases between them. Germline CDR1 and CDR2: KGHDR and SFDVKD. CDR3 length: 16 amino acids. The CDR3 DNA sequence: TGTGCCACCAGTGATTCGAGACGGCCGAACACCGGGGAGCTGTTTTTT. Its translation: CATSDSRRPNTGELFF.

The V call is TRBV28, the J call TRBJ2-7; no definite D call. V shed 7 bases and J shed 7 bases, with 20 bases lying between them. Germline CDR1 and CDR2: MDHEN and SYDVKM. The CDR3 extends over 14 amino acids. CDR3 in DNA: TGTGCCAGCATCTCCTCCCCTGCAATGGGTGAGCAGTACTTC. Its translation is CASISSPAMGEQYF. The entire variable domain, with the rest obtained from reference TRBV28 and TRBJ2-7, is as follows: DVKVTQSSRYLVKRTGEKVFLECVQDMDHENMFWYRQDPGLGLRLIYFSYDVKMKEKGDIPEGYSVSREKKERFSLILESASTNQTSMYLCASISSPAMGEQYFGPGTRLTVT.

V usage is TRBV9 and J usage is TRBJ1-2, with a weak D call TRBD1 (5 bases). The germline CDR1 and CDR2 sequences are SGDLS and YYNGEE. Trimming removed 3 bases from V and 4 bases from J, with 16 bases in between. The CDR3 length is 15 residues. The CDR3 DNA reads as TGTGCCAGCAGCGCCGACAGTTGGAGTCTCTATGGCTACACCTTC. Its protein product is CASSADSWSLYGYTF.